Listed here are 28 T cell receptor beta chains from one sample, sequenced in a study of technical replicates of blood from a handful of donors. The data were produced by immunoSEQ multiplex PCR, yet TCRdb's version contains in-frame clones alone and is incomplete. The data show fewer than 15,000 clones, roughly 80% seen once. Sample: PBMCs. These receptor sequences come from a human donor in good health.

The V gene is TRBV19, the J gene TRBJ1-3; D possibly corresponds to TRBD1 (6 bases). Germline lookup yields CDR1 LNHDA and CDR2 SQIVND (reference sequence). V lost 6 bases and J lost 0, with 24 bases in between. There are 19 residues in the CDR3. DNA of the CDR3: TGTGCCAGTAGCTCGAGGGGGGGGGATTACTCGACCTCTGGAAACACCATATATTTT. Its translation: CASSSRGGDYSTSGNTIYF.

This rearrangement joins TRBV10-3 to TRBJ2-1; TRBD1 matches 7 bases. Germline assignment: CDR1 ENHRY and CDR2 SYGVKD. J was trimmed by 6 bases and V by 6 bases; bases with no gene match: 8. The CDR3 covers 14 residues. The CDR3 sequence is CAISARDSPNEQFF. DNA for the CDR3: TGTGCCATCAGCGCCCGGGACAGTCCCAATGAGCAGTTCTTC.

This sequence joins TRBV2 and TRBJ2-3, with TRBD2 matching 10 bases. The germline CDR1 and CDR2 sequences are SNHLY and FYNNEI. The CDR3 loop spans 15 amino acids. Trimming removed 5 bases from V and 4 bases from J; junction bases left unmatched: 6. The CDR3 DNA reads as TGTGCCAGCAGTCGAGGAGCGGGAGGGCCAGATACGCAGTATTTT. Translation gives CASSRGAGGPDTQYF.

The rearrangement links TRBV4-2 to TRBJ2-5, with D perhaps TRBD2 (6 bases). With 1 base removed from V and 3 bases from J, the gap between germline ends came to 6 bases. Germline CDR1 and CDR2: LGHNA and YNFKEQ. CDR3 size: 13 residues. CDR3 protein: CASSQGLEETQYF. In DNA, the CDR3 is TGTGCCAGCAGCCAAGGACTAGAAGAGACCCAGTACTTC.

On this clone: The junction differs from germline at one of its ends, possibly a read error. CDR3: CASTLAGVGWKTQYF. The DNA of the CDR3 is TGTGCCAGCACCTTAGCGGGAGTTGGCTGGAAGACCCAGTACTTC. The chain couples TRBV7-2 to TRBJ2-5, with 9 bases matching TRBD2. CDR1 and CDR2 (germline): SGHTA, FQGNSA. This CDR3 region has 15 residues.

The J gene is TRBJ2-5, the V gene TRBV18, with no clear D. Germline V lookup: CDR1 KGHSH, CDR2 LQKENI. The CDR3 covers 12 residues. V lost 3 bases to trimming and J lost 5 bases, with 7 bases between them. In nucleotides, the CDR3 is TGTGCCAGCTCACCGGTCCGGGAGACCCAGTACTTC. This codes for CASSPVRETQYF.

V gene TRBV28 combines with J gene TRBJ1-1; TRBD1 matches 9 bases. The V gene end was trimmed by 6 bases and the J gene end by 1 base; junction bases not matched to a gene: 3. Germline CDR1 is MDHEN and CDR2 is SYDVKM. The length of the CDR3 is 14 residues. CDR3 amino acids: CASSLQGANTEAFF. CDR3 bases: TGTGCCAGCAGCCTACAGGGGGCGAACACTGAAGCTTTCTTT.

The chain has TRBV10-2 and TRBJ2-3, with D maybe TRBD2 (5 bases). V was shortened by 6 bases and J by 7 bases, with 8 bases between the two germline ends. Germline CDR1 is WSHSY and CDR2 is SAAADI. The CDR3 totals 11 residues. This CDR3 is CASRSGNTQYF. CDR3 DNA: TGCGCCAGCAGGAGCGGCAATACGCAGTATTTT.

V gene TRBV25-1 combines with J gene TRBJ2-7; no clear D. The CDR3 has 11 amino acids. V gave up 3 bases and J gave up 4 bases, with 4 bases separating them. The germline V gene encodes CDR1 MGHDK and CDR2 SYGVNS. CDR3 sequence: CASSERYEQYF. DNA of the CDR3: TGTGCCAGCAGTGAGAGGTACGAGCAGTACTTC.

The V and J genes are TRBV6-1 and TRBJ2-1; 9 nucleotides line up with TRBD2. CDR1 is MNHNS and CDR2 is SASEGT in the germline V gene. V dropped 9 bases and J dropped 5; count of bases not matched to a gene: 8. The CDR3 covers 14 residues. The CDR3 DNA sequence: TGTGCCAGTATTAGCGGGAGCGCTCACAATGAGCAGTTCTTC. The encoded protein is CASISGSAHNEQFF.

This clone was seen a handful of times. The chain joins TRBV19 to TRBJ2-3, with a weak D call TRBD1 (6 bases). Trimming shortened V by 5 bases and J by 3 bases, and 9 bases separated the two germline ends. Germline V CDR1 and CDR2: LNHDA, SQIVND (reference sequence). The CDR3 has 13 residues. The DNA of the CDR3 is TGTGCCAGTAGTGCCCAGGGGACAGATACGCAGTATTTT. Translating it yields CASSAQGTDTQYF.

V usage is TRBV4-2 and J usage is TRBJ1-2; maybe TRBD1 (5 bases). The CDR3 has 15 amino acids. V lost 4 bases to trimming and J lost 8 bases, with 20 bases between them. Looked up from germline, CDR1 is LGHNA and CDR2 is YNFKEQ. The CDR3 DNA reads TGTGCCAGCAGCCGCATTGGGGCCCAAGGGCAGGGCTACACCTTC. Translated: CASSRIGAQGQGYTF.

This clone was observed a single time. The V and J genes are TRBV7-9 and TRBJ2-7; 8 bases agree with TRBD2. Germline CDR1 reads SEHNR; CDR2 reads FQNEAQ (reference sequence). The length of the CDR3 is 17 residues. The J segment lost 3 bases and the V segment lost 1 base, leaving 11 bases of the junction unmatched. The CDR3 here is CASSLGVSREGLYEQYF. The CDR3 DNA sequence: TGTGCCAGCAGCTTAGGTGTTTCACGGGAGGGTCTCTACGAGCAGTACTTC. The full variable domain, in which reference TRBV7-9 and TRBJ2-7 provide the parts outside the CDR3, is DTGVSQNPRHKITKRGQNVTFRCDPISEHNRLYWYRQTLGQGPEFLTYFQNEAQLEKSRLLSDRFSAERPKGSFSTLEIQRTEQGDSAMYLCASSLGVSREGLYEQYFGPGTRLTVT.

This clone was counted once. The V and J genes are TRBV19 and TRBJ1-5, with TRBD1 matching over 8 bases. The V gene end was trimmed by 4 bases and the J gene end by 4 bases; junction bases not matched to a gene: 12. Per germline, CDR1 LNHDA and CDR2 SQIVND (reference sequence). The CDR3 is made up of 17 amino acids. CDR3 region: CASSTPPGTGGNQPQHF. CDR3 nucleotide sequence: TGTGCCAGTAGTACCCCTCCGGGAACAGGGGGAAATCAGCCCCAGCATTTT. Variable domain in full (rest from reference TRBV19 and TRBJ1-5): DGGITQSPKYLFRKEGQNVTLSCEQNLNHDAMYWYRQDPGQGLRLIYYSQIVNDFQKGDIAEGYSVSREKKESFPLTVTSAQKNPTAFYLCASSTPPGTGGNQPQHFGDGTRLSIL.

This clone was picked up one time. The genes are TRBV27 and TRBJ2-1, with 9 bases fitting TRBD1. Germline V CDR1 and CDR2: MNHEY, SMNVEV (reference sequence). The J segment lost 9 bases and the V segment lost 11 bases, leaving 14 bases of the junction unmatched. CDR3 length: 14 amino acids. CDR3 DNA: TGTGCCTCCACCCCGGCCGGGACAGGGTTTGAGCAGTTCTTC. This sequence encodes CASTPAGTGFEQFF.

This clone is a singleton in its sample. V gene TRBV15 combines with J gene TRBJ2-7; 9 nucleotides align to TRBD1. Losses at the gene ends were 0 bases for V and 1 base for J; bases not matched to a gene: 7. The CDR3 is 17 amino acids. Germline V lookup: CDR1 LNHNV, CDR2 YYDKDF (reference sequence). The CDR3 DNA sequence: TGTGCCACCAGCAGAGACGCCGGACAGGGGCTGTCCTACGAGCAGTACTTC. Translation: CATSRDAGQGLSYEQYF.

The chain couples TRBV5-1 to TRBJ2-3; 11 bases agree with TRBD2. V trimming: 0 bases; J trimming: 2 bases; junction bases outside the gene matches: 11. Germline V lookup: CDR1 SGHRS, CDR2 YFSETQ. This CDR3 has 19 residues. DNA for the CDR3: TGCGCCAGCAGCTTGGAAGGGACTAGCGGAGCCGAATCCACAGATACGCAGTATTTT. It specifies CASSLEGTSGAESTDTQYF. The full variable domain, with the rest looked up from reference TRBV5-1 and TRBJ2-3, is KAGVTQTPRYLIKTRGQQVTLSCSPISGHRSVSWYQQTPGQGLQFLFEYFSETQRNKGNFPGRFSGRQFSNSRSEMNVSTLELGDSALYLCASSLEGTSGAESTDTQYFGPGTRLTVL.

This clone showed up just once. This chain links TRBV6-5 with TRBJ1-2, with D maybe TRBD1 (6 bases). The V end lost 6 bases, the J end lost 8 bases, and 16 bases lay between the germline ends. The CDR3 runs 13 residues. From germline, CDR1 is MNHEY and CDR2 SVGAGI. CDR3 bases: TGTGCCAGCAGGAACAGGGCAGAGGGGGGCTACACCTTC. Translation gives CASRNRAEGGYTF.

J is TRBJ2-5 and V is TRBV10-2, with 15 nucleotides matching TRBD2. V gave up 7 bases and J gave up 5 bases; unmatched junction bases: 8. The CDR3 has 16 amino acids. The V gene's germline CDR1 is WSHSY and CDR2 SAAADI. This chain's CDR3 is CASTPTGTSGRETQYF. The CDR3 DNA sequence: TGCGCCAGCACTCCAACCGGGACTAGCGGGAGGGAGACCCAGTACTTC.

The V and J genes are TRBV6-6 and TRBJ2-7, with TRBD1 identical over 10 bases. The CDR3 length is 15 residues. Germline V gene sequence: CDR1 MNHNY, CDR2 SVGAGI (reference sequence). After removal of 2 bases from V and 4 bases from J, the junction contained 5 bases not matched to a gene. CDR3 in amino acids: CASSYRKDRGYEQYF. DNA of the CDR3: TGTGCCAGCAGTTACCGTAAGGACAGGGGGTACGAGCAGTACTTC.

The CDR3 sequence: CASSSYRGSNEKLFF. CDR3 bases: TGTGCCAGCAGTTCCTACAGGGGTTCTAATGAAAAACTGTTTTTT. The V call is TRBV11-2, the J call TRBJ1-4, with 7 bases identical to TRBD1. This CDR3 has 15 amino acids. The germline V gene encodes CDR1 SGHAT and CDR2 FQNNGV. After removal of 6 bases from V and 3 bases from J, the junction contained 7 bases not matched to a gene.

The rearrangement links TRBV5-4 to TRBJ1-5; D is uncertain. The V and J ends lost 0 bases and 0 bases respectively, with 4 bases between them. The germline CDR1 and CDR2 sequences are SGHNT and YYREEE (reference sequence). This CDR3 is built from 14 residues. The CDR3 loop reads CASSLGGSNQPQHF. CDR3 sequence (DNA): TGTGCCAGCAGCTTGGGAGGTAGCAATCAGCCCCAGCATTTT.

This CDR3 reads CASSSRLASSYNEQFF. In DNA, the CDR3 is TGCGCCAGCAGCTCCCGACTAGCCAGCTCCTACAATGAGCAGTTCTTC. The rearrangement joins TRBV5-1 to TRBJ2-1; the match to TRBD2 covers 7 bases. The junction had 6 bases not matched to a gene; V was cut back by 3 bases and J by 0 bases. This CDR3 region has 16 residues. Per the germline V gene, CDR1 is SGHRS and CDR2 is YFSETQ.

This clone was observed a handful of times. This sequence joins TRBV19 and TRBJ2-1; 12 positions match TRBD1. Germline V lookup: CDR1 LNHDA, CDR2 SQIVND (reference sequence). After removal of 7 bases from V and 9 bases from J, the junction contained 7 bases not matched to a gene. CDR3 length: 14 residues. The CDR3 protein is CASTSGTGGGEQFF. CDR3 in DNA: TGTGCCAGTACATCCGGGACAGGGGGCGGTGAGCAGTTCTTC.

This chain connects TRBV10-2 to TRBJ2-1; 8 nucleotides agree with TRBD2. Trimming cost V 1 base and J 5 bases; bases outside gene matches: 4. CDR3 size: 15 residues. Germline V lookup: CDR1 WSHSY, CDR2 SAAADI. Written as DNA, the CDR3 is TGCGCCAGCAGTGAGTTCGGGACTAGGGACAATGAGCAGTTCTTC. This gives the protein CASSEFGTRDNEQFF.

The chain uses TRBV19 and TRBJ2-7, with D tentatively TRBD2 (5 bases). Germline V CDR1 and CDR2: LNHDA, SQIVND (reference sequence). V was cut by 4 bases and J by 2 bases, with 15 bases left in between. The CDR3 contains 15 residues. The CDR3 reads CASSTPRGPPYEQYF. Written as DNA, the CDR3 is TGTGCCAGTAGTACCCCCCGCGGGCCACCCTACGAGCAGTACTTC.

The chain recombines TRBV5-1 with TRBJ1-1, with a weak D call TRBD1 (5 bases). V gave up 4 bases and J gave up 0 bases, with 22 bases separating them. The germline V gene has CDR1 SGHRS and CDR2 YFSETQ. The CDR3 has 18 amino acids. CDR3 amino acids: CASSPKGDGSLMNTEAFF. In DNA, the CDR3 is TGCGCCAGCAGCCCAAAAGGGGATGGAAGTCTAATGAACACTGAAGCTTTCTTT.

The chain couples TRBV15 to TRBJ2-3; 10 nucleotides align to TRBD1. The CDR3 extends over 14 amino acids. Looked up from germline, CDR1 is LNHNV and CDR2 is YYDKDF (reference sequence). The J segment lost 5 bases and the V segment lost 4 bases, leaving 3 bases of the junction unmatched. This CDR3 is CATSMDRGRDTQYF. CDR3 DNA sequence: TGTGCCACCAGCATGGACAGGGGGAGAGATACGCAGTATTTT.